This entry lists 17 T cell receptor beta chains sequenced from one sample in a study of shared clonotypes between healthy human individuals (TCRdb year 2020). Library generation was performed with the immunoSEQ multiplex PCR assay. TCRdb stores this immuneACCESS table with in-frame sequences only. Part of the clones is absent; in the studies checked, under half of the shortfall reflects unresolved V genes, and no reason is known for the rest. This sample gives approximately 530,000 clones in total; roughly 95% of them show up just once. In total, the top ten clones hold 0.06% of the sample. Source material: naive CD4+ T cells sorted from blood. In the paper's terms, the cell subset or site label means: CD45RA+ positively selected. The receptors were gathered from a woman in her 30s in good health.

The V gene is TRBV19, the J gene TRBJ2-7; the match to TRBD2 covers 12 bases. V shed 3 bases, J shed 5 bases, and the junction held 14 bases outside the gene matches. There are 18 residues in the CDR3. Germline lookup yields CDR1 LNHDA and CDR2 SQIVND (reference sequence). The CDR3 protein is CASSIGSTSGSLGDEQYF. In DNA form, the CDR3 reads TGTGCCAGTAGTATCGGGTCGACTAGCGGGAGCCTGGGGGACGAGCAGTACTTC.

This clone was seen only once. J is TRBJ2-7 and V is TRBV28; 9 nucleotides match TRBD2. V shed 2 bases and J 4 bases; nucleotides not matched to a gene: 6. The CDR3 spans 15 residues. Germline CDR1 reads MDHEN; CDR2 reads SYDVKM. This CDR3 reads CASSLAGGLSYEQYF. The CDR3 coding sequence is TGTGCCAGCAGTTTAGCGGGAGGGCTTTCGTACGAGCAGTACTTC.

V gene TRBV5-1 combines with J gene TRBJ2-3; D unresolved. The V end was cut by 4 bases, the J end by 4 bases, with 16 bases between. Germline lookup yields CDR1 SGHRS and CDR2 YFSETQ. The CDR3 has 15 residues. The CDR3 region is CASSATSPRADTQYF. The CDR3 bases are TGCGCCAGCAGCGCAACTTCGCCCCGGGCAGATACGCAGTATTTT.

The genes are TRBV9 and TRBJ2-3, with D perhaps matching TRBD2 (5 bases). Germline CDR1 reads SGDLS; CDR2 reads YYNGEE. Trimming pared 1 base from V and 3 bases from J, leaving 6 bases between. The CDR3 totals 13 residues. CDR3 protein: CASSVLATDTQYF. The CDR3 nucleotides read TGTGCCAGCAGCGTACTAGCTACAGATACGCAGTATTTT. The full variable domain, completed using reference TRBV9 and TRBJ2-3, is DSGVTQTPKHLITATGQRVTLRCSPRSGDLSVYWYQQSLDQGLQFLIQYYNGEERAKGNILERFSAQQFPDLHSELNLSSLELGDSALYFCASSVLATDTQYFGPGTRLTVL.

CDR3 nucleotides: TGTGCCAGCAGACGGACAGGGAAGAACAATGAGCAGTTCTTC. Translation gives CASRRTGKNNEQFF. The chain carries TRBV28 and TRBJ2-1; 8 bases are shared with TRBD1. Germline CDR1 is MDHEN and CDR2 is SYDVKM. CDR3 length equals 14 residues. J gave up 5 bases and V 6 bases, and 6 bases lay outside the gene matches.

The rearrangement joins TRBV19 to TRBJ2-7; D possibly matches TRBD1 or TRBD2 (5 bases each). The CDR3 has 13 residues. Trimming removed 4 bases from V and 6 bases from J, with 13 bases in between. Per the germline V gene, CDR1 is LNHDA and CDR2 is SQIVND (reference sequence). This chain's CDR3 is CASSKGTRGEQYF. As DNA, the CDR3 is TGTGCCAGTAGTAAGGGGACCCGGGGCGAGCAGTACTTC.

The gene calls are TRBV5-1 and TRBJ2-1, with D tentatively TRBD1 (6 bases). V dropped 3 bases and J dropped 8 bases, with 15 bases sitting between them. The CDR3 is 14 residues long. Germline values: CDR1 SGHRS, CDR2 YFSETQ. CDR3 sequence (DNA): TGCGCCAGCAGCTGGGGGCTAGATTCAGATGAGCAGTTCTTC. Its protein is CASSWGLDSDEQFF.

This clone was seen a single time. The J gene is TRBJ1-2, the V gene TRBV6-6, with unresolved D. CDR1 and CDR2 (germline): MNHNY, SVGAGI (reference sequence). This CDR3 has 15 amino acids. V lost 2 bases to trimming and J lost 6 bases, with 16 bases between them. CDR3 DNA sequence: TGTGCCAGCAGTTACCTTAGAACAGTGGTGGATGGCTACACCTTC. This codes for CASSYLRTVVDGYTF.

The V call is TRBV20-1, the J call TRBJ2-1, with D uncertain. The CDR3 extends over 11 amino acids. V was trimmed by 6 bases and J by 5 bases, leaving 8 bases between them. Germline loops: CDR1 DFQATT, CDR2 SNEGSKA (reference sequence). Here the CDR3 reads CSAPLDNEQFF. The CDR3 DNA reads TGCAGTGCCCCCTTAGACAATGAGCAGTTCTTC.

CDR3 nucleotides: TGTGCCACCAGCAGAGATTTGTACACTTCGGACGAGCAGTACTTC. It is translated as CATSRDLYTSDEQYF. The chain recombines TRBV15 with TRBJ2-7; D gene unclear. The V end was cut by 0 bases, the J end by 5 bases, with 14 bases between. Germline-derived CDR1 and CDR2 are LNHNV and YYDKDF (reference sequence). The CDR3 sequence is 15 residues long.

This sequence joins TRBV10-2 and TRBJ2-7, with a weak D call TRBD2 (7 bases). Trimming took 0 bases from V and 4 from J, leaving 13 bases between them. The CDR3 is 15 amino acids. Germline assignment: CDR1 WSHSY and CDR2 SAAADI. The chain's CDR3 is CASSESGGRGYEQYF. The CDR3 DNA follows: TGCGCCAGCAGTGAGTCAGGGGGGAGGGGTTACGAGCAGTACTTC.

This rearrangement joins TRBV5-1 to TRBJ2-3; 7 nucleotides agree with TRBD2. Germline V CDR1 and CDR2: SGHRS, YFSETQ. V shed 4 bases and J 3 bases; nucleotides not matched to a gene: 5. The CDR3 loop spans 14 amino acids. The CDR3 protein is CASSTRTSTDTQYF. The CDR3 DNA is TGCGCCAGCAGCACAAGGACTAGTACAGATACGCAGTATTTT.

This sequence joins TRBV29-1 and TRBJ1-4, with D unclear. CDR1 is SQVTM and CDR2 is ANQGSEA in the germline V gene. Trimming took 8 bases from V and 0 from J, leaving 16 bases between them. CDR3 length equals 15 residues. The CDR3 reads CSFRGDKATNEKLFF. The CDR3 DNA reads TGCAGCTTTCGAGGAGATAAAGCAACTAATGAAAAACTGTTTTTT.

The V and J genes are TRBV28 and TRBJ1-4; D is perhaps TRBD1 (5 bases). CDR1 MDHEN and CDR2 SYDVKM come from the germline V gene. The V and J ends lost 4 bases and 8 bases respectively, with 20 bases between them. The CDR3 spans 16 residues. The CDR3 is CASSSTIIGTWEKLFF. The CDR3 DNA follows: TGTGCCAGCAGTTCCACGATTATCGGGACTTGGGAAAAACTGTTTTTT. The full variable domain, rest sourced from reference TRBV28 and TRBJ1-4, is DVKVTQSSRYLVKRTGEKVFLECVQDMDHENMFWYRQDPGLGLRLIYFSYDVKMKEKGDIPEGYSVSREKKERFSLILESASTNQTSMYLCASSSTIIGTWEKLFFGSGTQLSVL.

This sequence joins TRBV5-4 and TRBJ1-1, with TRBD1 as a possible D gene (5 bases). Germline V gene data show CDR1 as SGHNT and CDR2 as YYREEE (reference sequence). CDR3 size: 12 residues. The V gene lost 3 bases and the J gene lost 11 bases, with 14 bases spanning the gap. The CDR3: CASSSLDSEAFF. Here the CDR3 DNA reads TGTGCCAGCAGCTCTCTCGACAGCGAGGCTTTCTTT.

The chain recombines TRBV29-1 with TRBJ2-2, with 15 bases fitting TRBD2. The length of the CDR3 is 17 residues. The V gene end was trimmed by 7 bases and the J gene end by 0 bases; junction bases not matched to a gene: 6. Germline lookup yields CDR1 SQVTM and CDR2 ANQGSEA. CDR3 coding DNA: TGCAGCGCCGCCGGACTAGCGGGAGGGCCGAACACCGGGGAGCTGTTTTTT. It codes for CSAAGLAGGPNTGELFF.

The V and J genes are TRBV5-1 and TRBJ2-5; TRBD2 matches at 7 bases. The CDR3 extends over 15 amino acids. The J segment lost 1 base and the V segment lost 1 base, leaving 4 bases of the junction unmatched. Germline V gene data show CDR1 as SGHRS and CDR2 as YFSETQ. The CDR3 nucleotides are TGCGCCAGCAGCTTGTCGGGGGGAACCCAAGAGACCCAGTACTTC. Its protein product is CASSLSGGTQETQYF.